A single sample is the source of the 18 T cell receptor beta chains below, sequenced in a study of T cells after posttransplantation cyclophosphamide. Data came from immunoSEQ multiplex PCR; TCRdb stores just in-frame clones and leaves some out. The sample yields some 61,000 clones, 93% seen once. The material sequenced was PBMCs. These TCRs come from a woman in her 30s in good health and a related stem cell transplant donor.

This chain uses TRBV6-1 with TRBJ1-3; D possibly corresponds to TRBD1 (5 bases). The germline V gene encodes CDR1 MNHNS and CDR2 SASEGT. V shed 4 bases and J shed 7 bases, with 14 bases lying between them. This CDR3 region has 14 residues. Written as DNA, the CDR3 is TGTGCCAGCAGTGGGGGGGACCACAGCAACACCATATATTTT. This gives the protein CASSGGDHSNTIYF.

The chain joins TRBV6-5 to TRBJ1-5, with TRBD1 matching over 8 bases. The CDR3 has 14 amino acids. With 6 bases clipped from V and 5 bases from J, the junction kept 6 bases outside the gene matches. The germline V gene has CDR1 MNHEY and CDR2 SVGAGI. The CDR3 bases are TGTGCCAGCAGCCGCGGACAGGGCCATCAGCCCCAGCATTTT. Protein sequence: CASSRGQGHQPQHF.

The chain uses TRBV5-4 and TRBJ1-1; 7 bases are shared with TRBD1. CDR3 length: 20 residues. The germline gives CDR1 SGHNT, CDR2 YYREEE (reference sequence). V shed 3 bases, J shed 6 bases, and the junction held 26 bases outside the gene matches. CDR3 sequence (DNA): TGTGCCAGCAGCTACGTGGGTACTGGAGGGGGCGCAGGGCGATTTTCTGAAGCTTTCTTT. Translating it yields CASSYVGTGGGAGRFSEAFF.

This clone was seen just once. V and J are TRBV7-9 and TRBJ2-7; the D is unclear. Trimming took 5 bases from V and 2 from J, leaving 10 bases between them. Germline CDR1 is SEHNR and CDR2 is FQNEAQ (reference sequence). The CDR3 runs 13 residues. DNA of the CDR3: TGTGCCAGCAGCCTGGACGGAACCTACGAGCAGTACTTC. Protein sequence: CASSLDGTYEQYF.

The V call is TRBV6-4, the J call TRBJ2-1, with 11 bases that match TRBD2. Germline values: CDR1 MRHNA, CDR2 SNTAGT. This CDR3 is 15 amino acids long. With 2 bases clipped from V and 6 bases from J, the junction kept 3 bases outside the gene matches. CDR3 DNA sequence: TGTGCCAGCAGTGACGGGACTAGCGGCTTCAATGAGCAGTTCTTC. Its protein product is CASSDGTSGFNEQFF.

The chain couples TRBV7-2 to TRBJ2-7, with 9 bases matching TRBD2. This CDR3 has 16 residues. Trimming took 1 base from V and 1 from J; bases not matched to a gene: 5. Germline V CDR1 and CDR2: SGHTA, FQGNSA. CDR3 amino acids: CASSLGPSGASYEQYF. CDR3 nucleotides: TGTGCCAGCAGCTTAGGCCCTAGCGGGGCGTCCTACGAGCAGTACTTC.

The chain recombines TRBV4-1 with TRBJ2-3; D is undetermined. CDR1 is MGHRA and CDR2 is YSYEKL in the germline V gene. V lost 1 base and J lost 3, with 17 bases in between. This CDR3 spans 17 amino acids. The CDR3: CASSQGVYKKGTDTQYF. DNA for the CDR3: TGCGCCAGCAGCCAAGGCGTCTACAAAAAAGGTACAGATACGCAGTATTTT.

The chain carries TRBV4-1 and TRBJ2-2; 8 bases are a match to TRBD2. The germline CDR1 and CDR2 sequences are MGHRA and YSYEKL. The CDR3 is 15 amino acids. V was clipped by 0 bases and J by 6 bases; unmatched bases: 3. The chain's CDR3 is CASSQELAVAGELFF. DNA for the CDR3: TGCGCCAGCAGCCAAGAACTAGCGGTCGCCGGGGAGCTGTTTTTT.

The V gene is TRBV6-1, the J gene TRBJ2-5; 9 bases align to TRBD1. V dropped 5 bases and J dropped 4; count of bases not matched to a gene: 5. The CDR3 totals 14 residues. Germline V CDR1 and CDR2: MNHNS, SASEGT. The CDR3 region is CASSTGQGRETQYF. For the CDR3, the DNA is TGTGCCAGCAGTACGGGACAGGGAAGAGAGACCCAGTACTTC.

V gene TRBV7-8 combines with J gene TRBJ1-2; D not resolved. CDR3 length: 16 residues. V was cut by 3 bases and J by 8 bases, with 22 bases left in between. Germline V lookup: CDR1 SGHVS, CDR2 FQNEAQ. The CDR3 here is CASSLAQGRGPQGYTF. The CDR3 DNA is TGTGCCAGCAGCTTGGCTCAAGGTCGAGGACCGCAGGGCTACACCTTC.

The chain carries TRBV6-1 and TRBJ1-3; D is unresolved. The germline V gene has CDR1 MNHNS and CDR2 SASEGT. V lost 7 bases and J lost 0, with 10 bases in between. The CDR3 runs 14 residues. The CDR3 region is CASTPSISGNTIYF. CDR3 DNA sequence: TGTGCCAGCACCCCATCGATCTCTGGAAACACCATATATTTT.

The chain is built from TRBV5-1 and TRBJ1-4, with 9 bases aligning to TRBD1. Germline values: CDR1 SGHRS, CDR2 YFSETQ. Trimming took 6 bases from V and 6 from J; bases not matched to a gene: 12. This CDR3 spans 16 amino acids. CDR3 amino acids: CASKRLTGGAYEKLFF. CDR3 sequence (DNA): TGCGCCAGCAAGCGACTTACAGGGGGCGCTTATGAAAAACTGTTTTTT.

In nucleotides, the CDR3 is TGCAGCATAAGGGACAGGGGGTTATGGACTGAAGCTTTCTTT. Translation gives CSIRDRGLWTEAFF. This chain links TRBV29-1 with TRBJ1-1, with TRBD1 matching over 11 bases. Germline loops: CDR1 SQVTM, CDR2 ANQGSEA. The CDR3 runs to 14 residues. The V and J ends lost 8 bases and 5 bases, in that order; junction bases with no gene match: 10.

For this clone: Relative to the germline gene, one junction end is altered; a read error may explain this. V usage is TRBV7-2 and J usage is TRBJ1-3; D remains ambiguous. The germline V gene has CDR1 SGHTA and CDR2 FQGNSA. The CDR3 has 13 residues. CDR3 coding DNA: TGTGCCAGCAGCCTAGCGGGGTCCGGGGCCATATATTTT. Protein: CASSLAGSGAIYF.

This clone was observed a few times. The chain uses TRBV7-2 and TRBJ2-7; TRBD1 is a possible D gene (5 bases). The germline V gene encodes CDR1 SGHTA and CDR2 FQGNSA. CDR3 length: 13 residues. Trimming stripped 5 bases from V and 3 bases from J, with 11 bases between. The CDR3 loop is CASSQIQGYEQYF. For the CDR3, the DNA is TGTGCCAGCAGCCAAATCCAGGGCTACGAGCAGTACTTC.

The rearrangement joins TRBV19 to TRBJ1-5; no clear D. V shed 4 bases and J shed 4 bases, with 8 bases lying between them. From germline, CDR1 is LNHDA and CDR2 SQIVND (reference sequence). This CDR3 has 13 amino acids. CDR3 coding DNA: TGTGCCAGTAGTAGCCTGTTAAATCAGCCCCAGCATTTT. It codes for CASSSLLNQPQHF.

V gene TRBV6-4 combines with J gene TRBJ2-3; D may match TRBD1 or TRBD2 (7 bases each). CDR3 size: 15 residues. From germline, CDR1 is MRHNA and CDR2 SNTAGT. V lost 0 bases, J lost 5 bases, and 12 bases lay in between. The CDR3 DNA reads TGTGCCAGCAGTGACTCCAGGGGGGGCCAAGATACGCAGTATTTT. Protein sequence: CASSDSRGGQDTQYF.

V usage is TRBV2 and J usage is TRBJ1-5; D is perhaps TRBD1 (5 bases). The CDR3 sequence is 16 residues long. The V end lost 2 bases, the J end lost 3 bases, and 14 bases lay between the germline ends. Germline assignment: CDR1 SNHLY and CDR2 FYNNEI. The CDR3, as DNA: TGTGCCAGCAGTGAACCCACAGGAGCTGTCAATCAGCCCCAGCATTTT. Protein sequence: CASSEPTGAVNQPQHF.